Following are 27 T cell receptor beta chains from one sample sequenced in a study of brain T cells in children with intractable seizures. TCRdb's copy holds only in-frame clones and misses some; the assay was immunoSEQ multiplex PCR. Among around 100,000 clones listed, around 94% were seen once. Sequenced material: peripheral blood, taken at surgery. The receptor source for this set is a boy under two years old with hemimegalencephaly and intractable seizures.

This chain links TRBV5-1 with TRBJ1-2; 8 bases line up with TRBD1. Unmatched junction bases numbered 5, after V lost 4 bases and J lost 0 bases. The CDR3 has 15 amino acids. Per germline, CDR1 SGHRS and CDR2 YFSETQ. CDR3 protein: CASSAKQGANYGYTF. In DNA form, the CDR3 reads TGCGCCAGCAGCGCCAAACAGGGGGCTAACTATGGCTACACCTTC.

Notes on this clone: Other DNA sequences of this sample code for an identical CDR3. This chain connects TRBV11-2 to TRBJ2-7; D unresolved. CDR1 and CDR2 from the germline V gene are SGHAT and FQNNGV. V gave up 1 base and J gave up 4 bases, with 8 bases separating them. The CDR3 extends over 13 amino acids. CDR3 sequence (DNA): TGTGCCAGCAGCTTAGGAGACCCTTACGAGCAGTACTTC. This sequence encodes CASSLGDPYEQYF.

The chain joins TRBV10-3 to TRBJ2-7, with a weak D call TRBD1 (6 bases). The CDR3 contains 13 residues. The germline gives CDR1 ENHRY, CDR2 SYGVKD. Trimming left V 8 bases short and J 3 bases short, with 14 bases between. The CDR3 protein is CAIRQLGGYEQYF. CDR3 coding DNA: TGTGCCATCCGACAACTAGGGGGCTACGAGCAGTACTTC.

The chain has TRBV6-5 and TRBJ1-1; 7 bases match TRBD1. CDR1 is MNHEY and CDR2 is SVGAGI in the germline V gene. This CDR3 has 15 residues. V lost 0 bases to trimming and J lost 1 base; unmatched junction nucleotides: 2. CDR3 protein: CASSYSAGGNTEAFF. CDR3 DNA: TGTGCCAGCAGTTACTCCGCAGGGGGGAACACTGAAGCTTTCTTT.

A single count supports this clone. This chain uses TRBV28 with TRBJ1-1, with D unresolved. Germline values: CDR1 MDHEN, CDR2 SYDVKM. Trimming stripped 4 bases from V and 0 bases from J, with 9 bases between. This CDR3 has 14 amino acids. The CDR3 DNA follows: TGTGCCAGCAGTTCCCCGGGTCTGAACACTGAAGCTTTCTTT. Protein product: CASSSPGLNTEAFF. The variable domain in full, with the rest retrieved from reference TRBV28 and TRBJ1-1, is DVKVTQSSRYLVKRTGEKVFLECVQDMDHENMFWYRQDPGLGLRLIYFSYDVKMKEKGDIPEGYSVSREKKERFSLILESASTNQTSMYLCASSSPGLNTEAFFGQGTRLTVV.

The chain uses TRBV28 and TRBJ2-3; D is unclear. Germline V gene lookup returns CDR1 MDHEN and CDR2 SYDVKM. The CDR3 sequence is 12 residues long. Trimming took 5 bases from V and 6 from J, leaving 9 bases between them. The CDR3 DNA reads TGTGCCAGCAGTCCCCTCCCCGATACGCAGTATTTT. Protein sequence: CASSPLPDTQYF.

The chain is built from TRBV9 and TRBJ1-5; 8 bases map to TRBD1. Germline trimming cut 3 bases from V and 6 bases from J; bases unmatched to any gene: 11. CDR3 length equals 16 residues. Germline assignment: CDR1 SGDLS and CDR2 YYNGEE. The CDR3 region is CASSADPDREGQPQHF. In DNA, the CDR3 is TGTGCCAGCAGCGCCGATCCGGACAGGGAAGGTCAGCCCCAGCATTTT.

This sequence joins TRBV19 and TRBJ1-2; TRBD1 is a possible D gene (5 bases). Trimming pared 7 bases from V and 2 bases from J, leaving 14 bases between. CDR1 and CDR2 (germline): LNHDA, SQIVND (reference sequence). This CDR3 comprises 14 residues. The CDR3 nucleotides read TGTGCCAGTACCCCAACGGGACTCAACTATGGCTACACCTTC. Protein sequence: CASTPTGLNYGYTF.

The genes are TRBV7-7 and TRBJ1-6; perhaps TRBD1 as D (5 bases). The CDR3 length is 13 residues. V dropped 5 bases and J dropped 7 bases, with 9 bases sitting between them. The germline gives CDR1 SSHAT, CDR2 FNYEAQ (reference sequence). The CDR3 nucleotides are TGTGCCAGCAGCCGGGGCCAGAATTCACCCCTCCACTTT. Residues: CASSRGQNSPLHF.

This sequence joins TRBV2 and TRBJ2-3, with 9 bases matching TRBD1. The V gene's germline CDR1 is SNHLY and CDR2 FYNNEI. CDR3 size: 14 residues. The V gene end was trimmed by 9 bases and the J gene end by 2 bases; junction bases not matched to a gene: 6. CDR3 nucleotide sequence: TGTGCCAGGCGGAGGACAGGGGCCACAGATACGCAGTATTTT. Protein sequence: CARRRTGATDTQYF.

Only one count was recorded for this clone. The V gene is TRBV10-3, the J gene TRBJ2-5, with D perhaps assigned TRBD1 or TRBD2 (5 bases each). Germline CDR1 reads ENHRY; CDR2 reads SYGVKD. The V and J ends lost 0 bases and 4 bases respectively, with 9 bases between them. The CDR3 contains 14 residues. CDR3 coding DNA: TGTGCCATCAGTGAGTCGAGGGGTGGAGAGACCCAGTACTTC. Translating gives CAISESRGGETQYF.

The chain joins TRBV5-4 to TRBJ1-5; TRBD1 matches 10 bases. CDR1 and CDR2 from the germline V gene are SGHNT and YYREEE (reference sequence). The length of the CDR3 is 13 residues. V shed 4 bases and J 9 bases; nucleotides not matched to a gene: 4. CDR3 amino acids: CASSQDRGRPQHF. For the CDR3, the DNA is TGTGCCAGCAGCCAAGACAGGGGGCGGCCCCAGCATTTT.

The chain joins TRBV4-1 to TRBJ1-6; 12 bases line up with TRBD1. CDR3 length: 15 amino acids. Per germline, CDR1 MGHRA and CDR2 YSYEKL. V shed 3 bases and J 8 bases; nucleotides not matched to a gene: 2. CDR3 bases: TGCGCCAGCAGCCAGGGACAGGGGGCAGATTCACCCCTCCACTTT. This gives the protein CASSQGQGADSPLHF.

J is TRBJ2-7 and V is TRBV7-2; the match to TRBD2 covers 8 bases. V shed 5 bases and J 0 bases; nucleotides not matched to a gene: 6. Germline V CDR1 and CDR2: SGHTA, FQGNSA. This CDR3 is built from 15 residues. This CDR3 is CASSGGLAYSYEQYF. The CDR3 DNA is TGTGCCAGCAGCGGCGGACTAGCCTACTCCTACGAGCAGTACTTC.

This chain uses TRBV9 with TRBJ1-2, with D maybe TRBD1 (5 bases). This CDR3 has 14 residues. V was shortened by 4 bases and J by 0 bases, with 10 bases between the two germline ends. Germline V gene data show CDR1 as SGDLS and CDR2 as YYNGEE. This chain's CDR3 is CASSTQTANYGYTF. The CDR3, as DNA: TGTGCCAGCAGCACACAGACAGCTAACTATGGCTACACCTTC.

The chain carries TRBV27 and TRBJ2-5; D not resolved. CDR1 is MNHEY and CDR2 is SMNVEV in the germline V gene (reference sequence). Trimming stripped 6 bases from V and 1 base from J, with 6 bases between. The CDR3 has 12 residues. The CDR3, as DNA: TGTGCCAGCAGCGGAGCCCAAGAGACCCAGTACTTC. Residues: CASSGAQETQYF.

CDR3 coding DNA: TGTGCCAGCAGTTTGACAGGGGGGGCTGGGACCCAGTACTTC. Protein sequence: CASSLTGGAGTQYF. The rearrangement joins TRBV28 to TRBJ2-5, with TRBD1 matching 9 bases. The CDR3 runs 14 residues. The germline CDR1 and CDR2 sequences are MDHEN and SYDVKM. J lost 7 bases, V lost 3 bases, and 6 bases had no gene match.

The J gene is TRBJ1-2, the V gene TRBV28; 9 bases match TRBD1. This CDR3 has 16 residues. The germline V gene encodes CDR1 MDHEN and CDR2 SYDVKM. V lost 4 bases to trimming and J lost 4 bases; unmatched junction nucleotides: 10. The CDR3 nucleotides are TGTGCCAGCAGTTGGGACAGGGTCGAAGTCCTCTATGGCTACACCTTC. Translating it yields CASSWDRVEVLYGYTF.

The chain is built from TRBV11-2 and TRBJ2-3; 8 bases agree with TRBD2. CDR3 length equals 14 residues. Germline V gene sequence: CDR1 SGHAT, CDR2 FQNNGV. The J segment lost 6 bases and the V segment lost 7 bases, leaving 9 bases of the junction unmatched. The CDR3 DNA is TGTGCCAGCAAGACGCGGGGGGCAGCCGATACGCAGTATTTT. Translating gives CASKTRGAADTQYF.

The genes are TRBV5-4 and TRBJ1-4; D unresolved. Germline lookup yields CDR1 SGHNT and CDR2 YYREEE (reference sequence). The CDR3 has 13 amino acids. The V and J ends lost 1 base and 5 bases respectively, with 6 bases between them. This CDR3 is CASSLSANEKLFF. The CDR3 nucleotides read TGTGCCAGCAGCTTGTCGGCGAATGAAAAACTGTTTTTT. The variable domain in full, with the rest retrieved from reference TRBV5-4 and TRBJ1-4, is ETGVTQSPTHLIKTRGQQVTLRCSSQSGHNTVSWYQQALGQGPQFIFQYYREEENGRGNFPPRFSGLQFPNYSSELNVNALELDDSALYLCASSLSANEKLFFGSGTQLSVL.

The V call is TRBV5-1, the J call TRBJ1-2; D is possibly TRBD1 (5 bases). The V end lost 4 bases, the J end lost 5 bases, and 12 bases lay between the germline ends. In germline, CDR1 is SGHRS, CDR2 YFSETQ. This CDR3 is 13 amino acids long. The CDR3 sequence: CASSKGLPYGYTF. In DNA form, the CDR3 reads TGCGCCAGCAGCAAGGGACTGCCTTATGGCTACACCTTC.

The CDR3 protein is CASSEGGNLTAGRPPDTQYF. CDR3 nucleotide sequence: TGTGCCAGCAGTGAAGGGGGGAATCTTACGGCGGGCCGCCCCCCGGATACGCAGTATTTT. The chain links TRBV2 to TRBJ2-3; D may match TRBD1 or TRBD2 (5 bases each). The V gene's germline CDR1 is SNHLY and CDR2 FYNNEI. The CDR3 contains 20 residues. V dropped 1 base and J dropped 6 bases, with 29 bases sitting between them.

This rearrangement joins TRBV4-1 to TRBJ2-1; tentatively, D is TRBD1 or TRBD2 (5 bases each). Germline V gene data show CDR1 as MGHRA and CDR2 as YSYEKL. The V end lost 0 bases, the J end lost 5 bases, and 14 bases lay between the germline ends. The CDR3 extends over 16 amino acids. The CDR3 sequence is CASSQEGGLGDNEQFF. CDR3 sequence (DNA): TGCGCCAGCAGCCAAGAAGGCGGTTTGGGGGACAATGAGCAGTTCTTC.

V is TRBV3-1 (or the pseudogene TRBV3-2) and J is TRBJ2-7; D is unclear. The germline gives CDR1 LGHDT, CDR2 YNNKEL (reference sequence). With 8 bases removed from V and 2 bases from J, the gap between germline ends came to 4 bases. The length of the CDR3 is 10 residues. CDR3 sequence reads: CASGTYEQYF. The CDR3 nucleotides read TGTGCCAGCGGTACCTACGAGCAGTACTTC.

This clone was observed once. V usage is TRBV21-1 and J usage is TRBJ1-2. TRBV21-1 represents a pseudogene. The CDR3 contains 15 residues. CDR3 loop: CASSPLAGGFYGYTF. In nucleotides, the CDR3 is TGTGCCAGCAGCCCCCTTGCCGGGGGTTTCTATGGCTACACCTTC.

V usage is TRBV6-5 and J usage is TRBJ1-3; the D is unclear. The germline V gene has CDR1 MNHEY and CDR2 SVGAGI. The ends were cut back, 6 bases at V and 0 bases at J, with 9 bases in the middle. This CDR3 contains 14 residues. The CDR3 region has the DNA TGTGCCAGCAGAACCAGCTACTCTGGAAACACCATATATTTT. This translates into CASRTSYSGNTIYF.

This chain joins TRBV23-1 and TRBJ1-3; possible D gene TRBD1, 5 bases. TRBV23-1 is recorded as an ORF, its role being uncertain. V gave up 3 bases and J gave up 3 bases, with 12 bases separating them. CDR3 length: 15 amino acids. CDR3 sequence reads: CASSHSTGLGNTIYF. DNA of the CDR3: TGCGCCAGCAGTCATTCCACGGGACTTGGAAACACCATATATTTT.